The next 10 T cell receptor beta chains were all read from a single sample in a study of cytomegalovirus exposure and HLA in healthy donors. The PCR ran on 60 Vbeta and 13 Jbeta primers. Libraries were prepared by immunoSEQ multiplex PCR; TCRdb keeps only in-frame clonotypes and omits some of them. The sample records hundreds of thousands of clones, 85% to 90% being singletons. Material for sequencing was PBMCs. The receptor source for this set is a woman between 18 and 29 years old in good health and CMV-seronegative.

The J gene is TRBJ2-1, the V gene TRBV5-4, with D possibly TRBD1 on 5 matching bases. The CDR3 runs 13 residues. Trimming shortened V by 0 bases and J by 6 bases, and 7 bases separated the two germline ends. Germline lookup yields CDR1 SGHNT and CDR2 YYREEE (reference sequence). The CDR3 loop reads CASSLVQGNEQFF. The CDR3 DNA follows: TGTGCCAGCAGCTTGGTTCAGGGCAATGAGCAGTTCTTC.

The rearrangement links TRBV9 to TRBJ2-1; tentatively, D is TRBD1 (5 bases). Germline lookup yields CDR1 SGDLS and CDR2 YYNGEE. The CDR3 totals 15 residues. V shed 2 bases and J shed 5 bases, with 14 bases lying between them. The CDR3 spells CASSVGALANNEQFF. CDR3 DNA: TGTGCCAGCAGCGTTGGGGCCCTGGCAAACAATGAGCAGTTCTTC.

The chain employs TRBV27 and TRBJ1-6, with D perhaps TRBD1 (5 bases). Germline V lookup: CDR1 MNHEY, CDR2 SMNVEV (reference sequence). Trimming pared 5 bases from V and 14 bases from J, leaving 13 bases between. This CDR3 comprises 12 residues. The CDR3: CASSMGGLTLHF. The CDR3 DNA reads TGTGCCAGCAGTATGGGGGGTTTGACCCTCCACTTT.

This rearrangement joins TRBV5-8 to TRBJ1-1; 11 positions match TRBD1. After removal of 0 bases from V and 5 bases from J, the junction contained 0 bases not matched to a gene. The germline V gene has CDR1 SGHTS and CDR2 YDEGEE. The CDR3 sequence is 14 residues long. Here the CDR3 reads CASSLGDRGTEAFF. The CDR3 DNA sequence: TGTGCCAGCAGCTTGGGGGACAGGGGGACTGAAGCTTTCTTT.

The genes are TRBV11-2 and TRBJ1-1; D is uncertain. The CDR3 loop spans 13 amino acids. Per the germline V gene, CDR1 is SGHAT and CDR2 is FQNNGV. Trimming stripped 8 bases from V and 0 bases from J, with 10 bases between. Here the CDR3 reads CASRGGMNTEAFF. The CDR3 coding sequence is TGTGCCAGCCGCGGCGGTATGAACACTGAAGCTTTCTTT.

J is TRBJ2-1 and V is TRBV9; D possibly corresponds to TRBD2 (6 bases). Trimming took off 1 base at V and 5 bases at J, with 10 bases between the two ends. CDR1 SGDLS and CDR2 YYNGEE come from the germline V gene. This CDR3 spans 14 amino acids. For the CDR3, the DNA is TGTGCCAGCAGCGTATTTGCGGGGCACAATGAGCAGTTCTTC. Its protein is CASSVFAGHNEQFF.

The chain has TRBV30 and TRBJ2-7; D not resolved. Deletions cut 2 bases from V and 5 bases from J, with 16 bases between. The CDR3 is made up of 14 amino acids. CDR1 is GTSNPN, CDR2 SVGIG, per germline (reference sequence). The CDR3 region is CAWSTSGGSHEQYF. The CDR3 DNA follows: TGTGCCTGGAGTACCTCAGGTGGATCCCACGAGCAGTACTTC.

The gene calls are TRBV6-1 and TRBJ1-1; D uncertain. CDR3 size: 14 residues. CDR1 and CDR2 from the germline V gene are MNHNS and SASEGT. V lost 7 bases, J lost 1 base, and 13 bases lay in between. The CDR3 nucleotides are TGTGCCAGCACCCCGTTTATCTCGAACACTGAAGCTTTCTTT. Encoded protein: CASTPFISNTEAFF.

The chain employs TRBV10-3 and TRBJ2-3; 12 bases map to TRBD2. There are 14 residues in the CDR3. From germline, CDR1 is ENHRY and CDR2 SYGVKD. After removal of 6 bases from V and 6 bases from J, the junction contained 4 bases not matched to a gene. The CDR3 DNA is TGTGCCATCAGCTCTAGCGGGGGGGCGGATACGCAGTATTTT. Translating it yields CAISSSGGADTQYF.

This clone was seen only a few times. The rearrangement uses TRBV15 and TRBJ1-1, with D possibly TRBD1 on 6 matching bases. V was pared by 5 bases and J by 4 bases, with 17 bases between. The CDR3 runs to 15 residues. Germline loops: CDR1 LNHNV, CDR2 YYDKDF (reference sequence). CDR3 in amino acids: CATSYDQGWITEAFF. The DNA of the CDR3 is TGTGCCACCAGCTATGATCAGGGGTGGATCACTGAAGCTTTCTTT.